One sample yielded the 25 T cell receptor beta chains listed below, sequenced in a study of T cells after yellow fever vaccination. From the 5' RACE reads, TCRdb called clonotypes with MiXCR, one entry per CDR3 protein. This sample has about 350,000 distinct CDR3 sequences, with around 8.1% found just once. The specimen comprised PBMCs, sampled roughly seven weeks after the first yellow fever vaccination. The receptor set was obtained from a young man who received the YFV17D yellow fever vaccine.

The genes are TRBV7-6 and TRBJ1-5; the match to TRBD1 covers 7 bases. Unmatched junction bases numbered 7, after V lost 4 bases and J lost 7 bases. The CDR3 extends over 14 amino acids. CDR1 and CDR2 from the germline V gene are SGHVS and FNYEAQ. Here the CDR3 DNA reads TGTGCCAGCAGCTCTGCAGGGGGTGAGCAGCCCCAGCATTTT. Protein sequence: CASSSAGGEQPQHF.

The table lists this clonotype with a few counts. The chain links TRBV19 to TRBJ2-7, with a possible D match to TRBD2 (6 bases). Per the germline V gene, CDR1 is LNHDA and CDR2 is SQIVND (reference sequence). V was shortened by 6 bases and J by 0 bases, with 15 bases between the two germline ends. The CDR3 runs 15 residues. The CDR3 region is CASRRKGRISYEQYF. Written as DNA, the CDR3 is TGTGCCAGTAGGAGAAAGGGGAGGATCTCCTACGAGCAGTACTTC.

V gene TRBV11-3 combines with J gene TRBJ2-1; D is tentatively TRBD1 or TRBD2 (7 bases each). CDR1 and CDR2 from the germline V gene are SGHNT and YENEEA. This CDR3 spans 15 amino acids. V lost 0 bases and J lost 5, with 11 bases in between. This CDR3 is CASSLERGTDNEQFF. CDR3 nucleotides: TGTGCCAGCAGCTTAGAGCGGGGGACAGACAATGAGCAGTTCTTC.

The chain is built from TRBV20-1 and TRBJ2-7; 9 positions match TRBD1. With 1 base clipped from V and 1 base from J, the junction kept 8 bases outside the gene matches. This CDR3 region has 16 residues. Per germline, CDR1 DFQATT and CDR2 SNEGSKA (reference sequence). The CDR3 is CSARAPPGQGSYEQYV. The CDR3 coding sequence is TGCAGTGCTAGAGCCCCCCCGGGACAGGGATCCTACGAGCAGTACGTC.

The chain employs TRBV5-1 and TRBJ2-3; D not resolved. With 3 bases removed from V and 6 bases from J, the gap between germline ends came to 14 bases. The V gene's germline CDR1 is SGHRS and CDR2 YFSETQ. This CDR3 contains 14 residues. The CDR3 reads CASSYAPGPDTQYF. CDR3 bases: TGCGCCAGCAGCTACGCCCCGGGTCCGGATACGCAGTATTTT.

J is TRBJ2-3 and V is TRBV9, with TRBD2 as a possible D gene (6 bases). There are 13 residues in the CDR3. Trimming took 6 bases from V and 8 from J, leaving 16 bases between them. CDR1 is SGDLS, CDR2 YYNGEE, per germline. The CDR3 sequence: CASTLGRGGTQYF. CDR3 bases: TGTGCCAGCACGCTGGGGCGGGGCGGTACGCAGTATTTT.

CDR3 coding DNA: TGCAGTGCTAGAGAGAGAAGCCACGGGGAGCTGTTTTTT. As protein: CSARERSHGELFF. This chain connects TRBV20-1 to TRBJ2-2; D unresolved. CDR1 DFQATT and CDR2 SNEGSKA come from the germline V gene (reference sequence). CDR3 size: 13 residues. V was shortened by 0 bases and J by 7 bases, with 9 bases between the two germline ends.

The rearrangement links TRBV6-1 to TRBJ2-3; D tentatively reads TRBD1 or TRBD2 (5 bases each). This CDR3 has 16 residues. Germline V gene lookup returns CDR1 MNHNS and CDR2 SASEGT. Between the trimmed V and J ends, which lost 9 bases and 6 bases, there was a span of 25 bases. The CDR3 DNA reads TGTGCCAGTTACGCCGTCTGGGGGAGCGCCACGGATACGCAGTATTTT. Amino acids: CASYAVWGSATDTQYF.

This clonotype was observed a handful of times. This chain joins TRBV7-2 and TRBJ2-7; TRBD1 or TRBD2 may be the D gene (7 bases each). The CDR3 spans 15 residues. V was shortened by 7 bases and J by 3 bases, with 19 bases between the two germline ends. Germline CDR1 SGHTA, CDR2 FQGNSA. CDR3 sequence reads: CASTSGGGHFYEQYF. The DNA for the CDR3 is TGTGCCAGCACCTCAGGGGGGGGGCACTTCTACGAGCAGTACTTC.

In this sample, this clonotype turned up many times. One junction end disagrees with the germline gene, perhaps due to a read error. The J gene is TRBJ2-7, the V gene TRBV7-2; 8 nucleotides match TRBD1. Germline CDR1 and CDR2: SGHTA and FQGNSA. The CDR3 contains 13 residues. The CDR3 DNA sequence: TGTGCCAGCAGCTTCTCGGAGACAGGGGTCCTAAACTTC. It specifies CASSFSETGVLNF.

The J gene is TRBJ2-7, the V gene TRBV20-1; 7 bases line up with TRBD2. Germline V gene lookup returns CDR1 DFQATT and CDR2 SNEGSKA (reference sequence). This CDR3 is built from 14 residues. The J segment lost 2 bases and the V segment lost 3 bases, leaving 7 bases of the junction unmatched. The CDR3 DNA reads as TGCAGTGCTAGCCTCCCTAGCGGTGCCTACGAGCAGTACTTC. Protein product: CSASLPSGAYEQYF.

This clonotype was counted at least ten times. CDR3 coding DNA: TGCGCCAGCAGCTGGGGTCAGAACACTGAAGCTTTCTTT. It translates to CASSWGQNTEAFF. This chain connects TRBV5-1 to TRBJ1-1, with D uncertain. The CDR3 is 13 residues long. The V gene lost 3 bases and the J gene lost 1 base, with 7 bases spanning the gap. Germline V gene sequence: CDR1 SGHRS, CDR2 YFSETQ.

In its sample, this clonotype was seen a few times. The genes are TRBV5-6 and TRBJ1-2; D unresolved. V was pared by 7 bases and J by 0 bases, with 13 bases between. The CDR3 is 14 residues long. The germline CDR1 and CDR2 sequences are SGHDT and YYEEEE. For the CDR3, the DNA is TGTGCCAGCGTCTGGGCTCCAGCTAACTATGGCTACACCTTC. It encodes CASVWAPANYGYTF.

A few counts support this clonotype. The DNA of the CDR3 is TGCGCCAGCAGCTGGGGGGATGGCACTGAAGCTTTCTTT. It codes for CASSWGDGTEAFF. V and J are TRBV5-1 and TRBJ1-1; tentatively, D is TRBD1 (5 bases). Trimming left V 3 bases short and J 4 bases short, with 10 bases between. The CDR3 extends over 13 amino acids. CDR1 and CDR2 (germline): SGHRS, YFSETQ.

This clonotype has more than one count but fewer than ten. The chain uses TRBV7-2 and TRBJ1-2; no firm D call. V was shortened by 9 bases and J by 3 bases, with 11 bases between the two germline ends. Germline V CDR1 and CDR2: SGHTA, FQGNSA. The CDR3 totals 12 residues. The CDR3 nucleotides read TGTGCCAGAAGTGGACCGTACTATGGCTACACCTTC. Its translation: CARSGPYYGYTF.

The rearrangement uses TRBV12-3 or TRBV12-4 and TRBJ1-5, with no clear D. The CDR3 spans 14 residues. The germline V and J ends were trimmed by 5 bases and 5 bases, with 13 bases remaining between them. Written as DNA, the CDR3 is TGTGCCAGCAGTCCGGGCCCCGGGGATCAGCCCCAGCATTTT. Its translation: CASSPGPGDQPQHF.

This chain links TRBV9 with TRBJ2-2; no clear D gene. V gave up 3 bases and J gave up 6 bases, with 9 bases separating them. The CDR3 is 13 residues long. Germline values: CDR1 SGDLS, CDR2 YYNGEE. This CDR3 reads CASSENGPGELFF. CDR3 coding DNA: TGTGCCAGCAGCGAGAATGGGCCCGGGGAGCTGTTTTTT.

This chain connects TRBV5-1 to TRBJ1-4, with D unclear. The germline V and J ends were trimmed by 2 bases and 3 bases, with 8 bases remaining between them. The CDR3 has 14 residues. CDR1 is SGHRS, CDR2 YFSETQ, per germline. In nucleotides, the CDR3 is TGCGCCAGCAGCTTTGGTCCCTCTAATGAAAAACTGTTTTTT. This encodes CASSFGPSNEKLFF.

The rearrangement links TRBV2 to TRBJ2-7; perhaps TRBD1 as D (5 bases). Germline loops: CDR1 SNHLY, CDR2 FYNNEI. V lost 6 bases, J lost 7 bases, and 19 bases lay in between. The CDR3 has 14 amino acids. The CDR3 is CASSFNTGTGEQYF. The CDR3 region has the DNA TGTGCCAGCAGCTTCAATACAGGTACTGGTGAGCAGTACTTC.

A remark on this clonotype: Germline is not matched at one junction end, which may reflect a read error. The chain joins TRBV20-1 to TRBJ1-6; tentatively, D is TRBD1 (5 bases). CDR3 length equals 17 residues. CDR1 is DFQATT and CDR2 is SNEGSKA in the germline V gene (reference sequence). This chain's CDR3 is CCARDPRHRTYNSPLHF. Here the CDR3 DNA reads TGCTGTGCTAGAGATCCAAGACACAGGACCTATAATTCACCCCTCCACTTT.

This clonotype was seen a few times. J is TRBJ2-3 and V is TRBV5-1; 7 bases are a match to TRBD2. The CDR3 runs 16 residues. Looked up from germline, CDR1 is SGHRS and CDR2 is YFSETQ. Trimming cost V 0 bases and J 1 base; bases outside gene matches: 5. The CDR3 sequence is CASSLAPSGGTDTQYF. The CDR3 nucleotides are TGCGCCAGCAGCTTGGCTCCCAGCGGGGGCACAGATACGCAGTATTTT. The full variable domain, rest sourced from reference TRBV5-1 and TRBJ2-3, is KAGVTQTPRYLIKTRGQQVTLSCSPISGHRSVSWYQQTPGQGLQFLFEYFSETQRNKGNFPGRFSGRQFSNSRSEMNVSTLELGDSALYLCASSLAPSGGTDTQYFGPGTRLTVL.

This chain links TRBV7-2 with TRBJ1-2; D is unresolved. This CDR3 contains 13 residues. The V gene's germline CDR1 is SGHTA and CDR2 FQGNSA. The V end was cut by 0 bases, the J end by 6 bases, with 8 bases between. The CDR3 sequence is CASSLAQPDGYTF. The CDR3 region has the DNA TGTGCCAGCAGCTTAGCACAGCCTGATGGCTACACCTTC.

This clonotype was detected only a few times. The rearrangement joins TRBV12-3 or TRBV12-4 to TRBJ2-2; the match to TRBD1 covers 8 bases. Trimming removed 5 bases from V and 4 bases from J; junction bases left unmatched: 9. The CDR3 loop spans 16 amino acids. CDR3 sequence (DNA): TGTGCCAGCAGTCCTCGGACAGGGAGAGTCACCGGGGAGCTGTTTTTT. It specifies CASSPRTGRVTGELFF.

The CDR3 region is CSARDQTVDEQFF. In nucleotides, the CDR3 is TGCAGTGCTAGAGATCAGACTGTGGATGAGCAGTTCTTC. The chain links TRBV20-1 to TRBJ2-1; D unresolved. This CDR3 spans 13 amino acids. Trimming pared 0 bases from V and 8 bases from J, leaving 11 bases between. CDR1 is DFQATT and CDR2 is SNEGSKA in the germline V gene (reference sequence).

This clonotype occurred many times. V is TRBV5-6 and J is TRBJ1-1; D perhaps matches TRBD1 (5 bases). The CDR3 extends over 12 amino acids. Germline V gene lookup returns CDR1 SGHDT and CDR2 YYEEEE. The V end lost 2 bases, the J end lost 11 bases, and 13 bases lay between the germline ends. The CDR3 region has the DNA TGTGCCAGCAGCTTTACAACAGGAGGGGCTTTCTTT. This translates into CASSFTTGGAFF.